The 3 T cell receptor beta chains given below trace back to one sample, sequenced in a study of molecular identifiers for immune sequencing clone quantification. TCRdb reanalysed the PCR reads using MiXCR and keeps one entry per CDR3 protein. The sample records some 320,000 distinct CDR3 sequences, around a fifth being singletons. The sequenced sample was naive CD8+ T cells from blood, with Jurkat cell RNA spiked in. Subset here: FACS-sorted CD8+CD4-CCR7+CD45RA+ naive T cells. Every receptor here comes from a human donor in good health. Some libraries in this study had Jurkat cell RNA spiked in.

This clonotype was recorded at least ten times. The CDR3 region is CASSPDRTETQYF. CDR3 nucleotides: TGCGCCAGCAGCCCAGACAGGACGGAGACCCAGTACTTC. The V gene is TRBV5-1, the J gene TRBJ2-5, with D possibly being TRBD1 (6 bases). The CDR3 consists of 13 residues. Trimming pared 4 bases from V and 5 bases from J, leaving 12 bases between. Looked up from germline, CDR1 is SGHRS and CDR2 is YFSETQ.

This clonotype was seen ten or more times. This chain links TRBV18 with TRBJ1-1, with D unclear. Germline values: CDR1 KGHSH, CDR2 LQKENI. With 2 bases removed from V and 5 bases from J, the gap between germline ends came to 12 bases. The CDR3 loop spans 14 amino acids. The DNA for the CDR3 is TGTGCCAGCTCACCAAAGGACTTGCGGACTGAAGCTTTCTTT. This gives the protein CASSPKDLRTEAFF.

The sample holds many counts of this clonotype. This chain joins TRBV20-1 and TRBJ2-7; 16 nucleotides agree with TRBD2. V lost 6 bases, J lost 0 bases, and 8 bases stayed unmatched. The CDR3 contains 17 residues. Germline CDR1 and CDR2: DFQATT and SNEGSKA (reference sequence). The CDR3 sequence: CSATGTSGRASSYEQYF. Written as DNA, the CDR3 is TGCAGTGCAACCGGGACTAGCGGGAGGGCGAGCTCCTACGAGCAGTACTTC.